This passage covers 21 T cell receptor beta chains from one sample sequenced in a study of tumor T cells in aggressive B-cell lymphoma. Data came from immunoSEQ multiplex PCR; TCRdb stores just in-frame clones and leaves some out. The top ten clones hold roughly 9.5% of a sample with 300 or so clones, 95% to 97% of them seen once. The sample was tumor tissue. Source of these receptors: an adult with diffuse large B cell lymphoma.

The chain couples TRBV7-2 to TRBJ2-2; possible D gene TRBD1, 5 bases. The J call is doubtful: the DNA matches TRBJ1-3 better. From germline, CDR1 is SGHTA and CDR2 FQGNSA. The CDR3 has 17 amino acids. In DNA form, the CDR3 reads TGTGCCAGCAGCACGGGGGTAAGAATACACTCTGGAAACACCATATATTTT. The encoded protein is CASSTGVRIHSGNTIYF.

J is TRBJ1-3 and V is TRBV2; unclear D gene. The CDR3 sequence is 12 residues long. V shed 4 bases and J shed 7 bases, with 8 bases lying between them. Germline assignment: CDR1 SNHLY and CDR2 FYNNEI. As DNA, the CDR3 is TGTGCCAGCAGTGGGGCGGGTAACACCATATATTTT. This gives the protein CASSGAGNTIYF.

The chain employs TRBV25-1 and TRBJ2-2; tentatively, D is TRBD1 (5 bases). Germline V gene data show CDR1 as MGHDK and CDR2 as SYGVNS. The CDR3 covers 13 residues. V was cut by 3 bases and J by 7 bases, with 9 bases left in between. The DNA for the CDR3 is TGTGCCAGCAGTGATTGGGGCAGCGGGGAGCTGTTTTTT. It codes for CASSDWGSGELFF.

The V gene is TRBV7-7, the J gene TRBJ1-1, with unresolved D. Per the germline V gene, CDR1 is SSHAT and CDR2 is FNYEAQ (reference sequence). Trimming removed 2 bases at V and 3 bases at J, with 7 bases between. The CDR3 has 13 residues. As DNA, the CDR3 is TGTGCCAGCAGCTTATCGCCGGACACTGAAGCTTTCTTT. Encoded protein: CASSLSPDTEAFF.

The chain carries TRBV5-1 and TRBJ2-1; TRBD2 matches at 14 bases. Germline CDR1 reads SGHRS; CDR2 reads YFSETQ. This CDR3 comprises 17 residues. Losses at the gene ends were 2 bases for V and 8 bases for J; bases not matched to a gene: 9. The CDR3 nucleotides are TGCGCCAGCAGCTTCACCTATGGACTAGCGGGGGGCCATGAGCAGTTCTTC. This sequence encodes CASSFTYGLAGGHEQFF.

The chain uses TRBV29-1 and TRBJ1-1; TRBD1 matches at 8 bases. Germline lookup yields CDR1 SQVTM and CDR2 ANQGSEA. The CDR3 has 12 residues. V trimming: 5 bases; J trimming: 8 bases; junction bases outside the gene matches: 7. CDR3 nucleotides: TGCAGCGTTAGGGCAGGGGGCACGGAAGCTTTCTTT. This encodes CSVRAGGTEAFF.

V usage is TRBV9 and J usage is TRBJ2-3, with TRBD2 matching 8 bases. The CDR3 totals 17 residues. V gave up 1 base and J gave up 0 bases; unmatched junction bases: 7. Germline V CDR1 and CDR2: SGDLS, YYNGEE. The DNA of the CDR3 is TGTGCCAGCAGCGTATACGGCGGGGGGATTAGCACAGATACGCAGTATTTT. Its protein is CASSVYGGGISTDTQYF.

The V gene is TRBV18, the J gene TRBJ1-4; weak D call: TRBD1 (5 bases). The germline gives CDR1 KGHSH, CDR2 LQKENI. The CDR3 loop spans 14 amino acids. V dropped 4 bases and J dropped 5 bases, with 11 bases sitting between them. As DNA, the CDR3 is TGTGCCAGCTCACTCGACGGACACAATGAAAAACTGTTTTTT. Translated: CASSLDGHNEKLFF.

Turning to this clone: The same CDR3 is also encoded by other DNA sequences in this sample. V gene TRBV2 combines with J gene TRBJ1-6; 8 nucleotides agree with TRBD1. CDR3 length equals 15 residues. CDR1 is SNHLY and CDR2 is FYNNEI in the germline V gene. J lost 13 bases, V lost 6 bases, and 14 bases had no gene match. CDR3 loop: CASSRDGTGGSPLHF. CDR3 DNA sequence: TGTGCCAGCAGCCGAGATGGGACAGGAGGTTCGCCCCTCCACTTT. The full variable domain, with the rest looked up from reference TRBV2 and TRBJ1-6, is EPEVTQTPSHQVTQMGQEVILRCVPISNHLYFYWYRQILGQKVEFLVSFYNNEISEKSEIFDDQFSVERPDGSNFTLKIRSTKLEDSAMYFCASSRDGTGGSPLHFGNGTRLTVT.

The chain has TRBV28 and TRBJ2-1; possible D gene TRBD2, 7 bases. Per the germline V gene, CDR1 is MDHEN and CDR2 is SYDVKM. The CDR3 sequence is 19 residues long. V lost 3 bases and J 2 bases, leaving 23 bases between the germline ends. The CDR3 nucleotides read TGTGCCAGCAGTTTGTGGAGGATGGGGGGGGCGGGAGCCTACAATGAGCAGTTCTTC. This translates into CASSLWRMGGAGAYNEQFF.

CDR3 nucleotides: TGTGCCAGCAGCCAATCAACAGGGAACGTTATGTACGAGCAGTACTTC. Translating gives CASSQSTGNVMYEQYF. This sequence joins TRBV4-2 and TRBJ2-7; D possibly corresponds to TRBD1 (6 bases). Germline CDR1 and CDR2: LGHNA and YNFKEQ. V gave up 2 bases and J gave up 4 bases, with 18 bases separating them. There are 16 residues in the CDR3.

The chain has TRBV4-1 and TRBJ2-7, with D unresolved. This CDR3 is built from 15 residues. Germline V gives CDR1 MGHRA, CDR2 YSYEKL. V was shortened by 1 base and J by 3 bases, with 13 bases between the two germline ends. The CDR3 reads CASSQGRGLDYEQYF. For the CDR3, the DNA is TGCGCCAGCAGCCAAGGAAGAGGCCTAGACTACGAGCAGTACTTC.

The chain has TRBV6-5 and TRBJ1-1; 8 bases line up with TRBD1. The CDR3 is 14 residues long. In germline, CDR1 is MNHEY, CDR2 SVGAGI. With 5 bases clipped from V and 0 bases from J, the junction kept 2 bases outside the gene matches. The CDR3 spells CASSNRGLNTEAFF. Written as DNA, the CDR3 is TGTGCCAGCAGTAACAGGGGGTTGAACACTGAAGCTTTCTTT.

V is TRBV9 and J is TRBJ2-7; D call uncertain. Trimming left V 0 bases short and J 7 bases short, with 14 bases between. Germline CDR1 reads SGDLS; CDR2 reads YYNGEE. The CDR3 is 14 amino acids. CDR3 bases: TGTGCCAGCAGCGTAGAAGGCATCACCGGGGAGCAGTACTTC. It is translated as CASSVEGITGEQYF.

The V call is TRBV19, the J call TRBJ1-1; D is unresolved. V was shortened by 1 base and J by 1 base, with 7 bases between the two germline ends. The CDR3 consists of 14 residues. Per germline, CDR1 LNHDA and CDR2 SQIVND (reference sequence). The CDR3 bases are TGTGCCAGTAGTATAGTTGTCGGGAACACTGAAGCTTTCTTT. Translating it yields CASSIVVGNTEAFF.

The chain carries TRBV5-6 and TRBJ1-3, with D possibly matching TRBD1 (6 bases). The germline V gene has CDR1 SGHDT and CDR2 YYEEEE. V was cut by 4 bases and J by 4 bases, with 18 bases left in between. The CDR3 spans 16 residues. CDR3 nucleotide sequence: TGTGCCAGCAGCGTAAGCACAGGGAATTGGGGAAACACCATATATTTT. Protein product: CASSVSTGNWGNTIYF. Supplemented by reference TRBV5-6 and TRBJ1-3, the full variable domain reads DAGVTQSPTHLIKTRGQQVTLRCSPKSGHDTVSWYQQALGQGPQFIFQYYEEEERQRGNFPDRFSGHQFPNYSSELNVNALLLGDSALYLCASSVSTGNWGNTIYFGEGSWLTVV.

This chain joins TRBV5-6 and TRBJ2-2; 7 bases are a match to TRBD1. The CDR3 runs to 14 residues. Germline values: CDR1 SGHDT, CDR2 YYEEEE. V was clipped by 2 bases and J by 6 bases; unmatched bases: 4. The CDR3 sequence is CASSLRQGAGELFF. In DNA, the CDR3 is TGTGCCAGCAGCTTAAGACAGGGCGCCGGGGAGCTGTTTTTT.

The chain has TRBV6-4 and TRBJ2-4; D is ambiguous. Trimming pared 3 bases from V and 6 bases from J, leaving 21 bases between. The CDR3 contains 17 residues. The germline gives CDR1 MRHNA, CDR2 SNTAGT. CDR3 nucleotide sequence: TGTGCCAGCAGTGAATATGGTAGCCTATCAACGGGAAACATTCAGTACTTC. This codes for CASSEYGSLSTGNIQYF.

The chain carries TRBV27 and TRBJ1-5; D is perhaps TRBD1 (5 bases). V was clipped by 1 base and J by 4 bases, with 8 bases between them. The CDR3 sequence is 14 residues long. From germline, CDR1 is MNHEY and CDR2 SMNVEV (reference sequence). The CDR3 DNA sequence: TGTGCCAGCAGTTTATTCCAGGGAAATCAGCCCCAGCATTTT. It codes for CASSLFQGNQPQHF.

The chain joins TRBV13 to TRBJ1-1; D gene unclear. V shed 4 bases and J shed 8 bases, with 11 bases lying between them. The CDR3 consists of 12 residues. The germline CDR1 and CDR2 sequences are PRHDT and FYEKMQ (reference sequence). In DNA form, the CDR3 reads TGTGCCAGCAGCTCCTGGCGGTCCGAAGCTTTCTTT. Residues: CASSSWRSEAFF.

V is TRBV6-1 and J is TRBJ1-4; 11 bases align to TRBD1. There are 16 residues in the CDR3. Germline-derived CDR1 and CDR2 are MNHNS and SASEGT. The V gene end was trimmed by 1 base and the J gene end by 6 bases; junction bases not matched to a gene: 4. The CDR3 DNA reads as TGTGCCAGCAGTGAAGAAAAGGGACAGGGGGATGAAAAACTGTTTTTT. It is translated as CASSEEKGQGDEKLFF.